This is a list of T cell receptor beta chains from one sample in a study of T cells in Graves' hyperthyroidism and ophthalmopathy. MiXCR, applied by TCRdb to the multiplex PCR reads, yields one record per CDR3 protein. The table shows around 620,000 distinct CDR3 sequences, with 15% to 20% occurring only once. The sample taken for sequencing was blood. Receptors were obtained from a young woman with Graves' hyperthyroidism. CDR3s include the opening cysteine and the closing phenylalanine or tryptophan. A D gene is named only where the DNA matches it firmly. For some rows the clone size is stated as once, few or many, or as a class when expanded; others skip it.

v_call	cdr3_length	j_call	clone_size	d_call	cdr3_aa	cdr3_nt
TRBV12-3/TRBV12-4	13	TRBJ2-1	many	.	CASSFRGRDEQFF	TGTGCCAGCAGTTTCCGGGGAAGGGATGAGCAGTTCTTC
TRBV6-2/TRBV6-3	18	TRBJ2-3	many	TRBD2	CASSIIGTSGRKSDTQYF	TGTGCCAGCAGTATAATCGGGACTAGCGGGAGGAAGTCAGATACGCAGTATTTT
TRBV27	15	TRBJ2-5	.	TRBD1	CASKADRLYEETQYF	TGTGCCAGCAAGGCGGACAGGCTATATGAAGAGACCCAGTACTTC
TRBV29-1	15	TRBJ2-1	few	TRBD2	CSAAGLAVSYNEQFF	TGCAGCGCCGCGGGACTAGCGGTATCCTACAATGAGCAGTTCTTC
TRBV12-3/TRBV12-4	14	TRBJ1-6	many	.	CASNEGGYNSPLHF	TGTGCCAGCAATGAGGGGGGTTATAATTCACCCCTCCACTTT
TRBV27	16	TRBJ2-2	.	TRBD2	CASSPYWRETAGELFF	TGTGCCAGCAGTCCCTACTGGCGGGAGACAGCCGGGGAGCTGTTTTTT
TRBV6-1	15	TRBJ2-5	many	.	CASSEEGQLPWTQYF	TGTGCCAGCAGTGAGGAGGGACAGCTTCCGTGGACCCAGTACTTC
TRBV6-1	15	TRBJ1-1	few	TRBD1	CASSEGTGLTRKAFF	TGTGCCAGCAGTGAAGGGACAGGCTTGACCAGGAAAGCTTTCTTT
TRBV28	13	TRBJ2-7	.	.	CASSDRTRCEQYF	TGTGCCAGCAGTGACCGGACTCGCTGCGAGCAGTACTTC
TRBV6-1	14	TRBJ2-7	.	.	CASTQAQAPYEQYF	TGTGCCAGCACCCAGGCCCAGGCCCCCTACGAGCAGTACTTC
TRBV20-1	14	TRBJ2-7	many	.	CSARGVHGAYEQYF	TGCAGTGCTAGAGGGGTTCACGGAGCCTACGAGCAGTACTTC
TRBV19	15	TRBJ1-1	.	TRBD1	CASSRPGQGSTEAFF	TGTGCCAGTAGTAGACCAGGACAGGGATCCACTGAAGCTTTCTTT
TRBV27	17	TRBJ2-2	many	TRBD2	CASSLRGLARNTGELFF	TGTGCCAGCAGTTTACGGGGACTAGCGAGGAACACCGGGGAGCTGTTTTTT
TRBV4-3	16	TRBJ1-2	.	.	CASSQDPRGVGYGYTF	TGCGCCAGCAGCCAAGACCCCCGGGGTGTGGGCTATGGCTACACCTTC
TRBV6-1	16	TRBJ2-1	many	TRBD1	CASSATPGQGSNEQFF	TGTGCCAGCAGTGCCACCCCGGGACAGGGTTCCAATGAGCAGTTCTTC
TRBV6-2/TRBV6-3	13	TRBJ1-2	many	.	CASRRGTNYGYTF	TGTGCCAGCAGGAGAGGGACCAACTATGGCTACACCTTC
TRBV14	14	TRBJ1-1	few	.	CASSSSQRAWGAFF	TGTGCCAGCAGCAGCTCGCAGAGGGCGTGGGGAGCTTTCTTT
TRBV28	16	TRBJ2-3	.	TRBD2	CASSFSSGVPMNTQYF	TGTGCCAGCAGTTTTTCTAGCGGGGTTCCTATGAATACGCAGTATTTT
TRBV28	13	TRBJ1-2	.	.	CASSPLTNYGYTF	TGTGCCAGCAGTCCCCTAACCAACTATGGCTACACCTTC
TRBV19	15	TRBJ2-7	many	.	CASSAGTGSSYEQYF	TGTGCCAGTAGTGCCGGGACTGGAAGCTCCTACGAGCAGTACTTC
TRBV2	13	TRBJ1-5	many	TRBD1	CASRFTGDQPQHF	TGTGCCAGCAGGTTTACAGGGGATCAGCCCCAGCATTTT
TRBV7-3	16	TRBJ2-7	few	.	CASSLKTRGYSYEQYF	TGTGCCAGCAGCTTAAAAACCCGGGGGTACTCTTACGAGCAGTACTTC
TRBV12-3/TRBV12-4	15	TRBJ2-1	many	TRBD2	CASSLMTSGHNEQFF	TGTGCCAGCAGCCTCATGACTAGCGGACACAATGAGCAGTTCTTC
TRBV10-3	14	TRBJ2-2	.	TRBD2	CAIRDYTNTGELFF	TGTGCCATCCGGGACTACACGAACACCGGGGAGCTGTTTTTT
TRBV30	12	TRBJ2-5	few	.	CAWNVGKETQYF	TGTGCCTGGAACGTTGGGAAAGAGACCCAGTACTTC
TRBV28	13	TRBJ2-5	many	.	CASSSGFGETQYF	TGTGCCAGCAGTTCCGGTTTTGGGGAGACCCAGTACTTC
TRBV28	13	TRBJ2-2	.	.	CASSLLYTGELFF	TGTGCCAGCAGTTTATTGTACACCGGGGAGCTGTTTTTT
TRBV28	14	TRBJ2-7	many	TRBD1	CASSPGQGPNEQYF	TGTGCCAGCAGTCCGGGACAGGGTCCTAACGAGCAGTACTTC
TRBV10-2	19	TRBJ2-7	few	.	CASSSAKGGLPRYPYEQYF	TGCGCCAGCAGTTCCGCTAAGGGGGGTTTGCCACGGTATCCCTACGAGCAGTACTTC
TRBV10-3	14	TRBJ1-5	.	.	CAISEGYSNQPQHF	TGTGCCATCAGTGAGGGATATAGCAATCAGCCCCAGCATTTT
TRBV27	15	TRBJ2-7	many	.	CASSSQGTVPYEQYF	TGTGCCAGCAGTTCTCAGGGTACAGTCCCCTACGAGCAGTACTTC
TRBV7-9	13	TRBJ2-5	many	.	CASSYQEEETQYF	TGTGCCAGCAGCTATCAGGAGGAAGAGACCCAGTACTTC
TRBV28	15	TRBJ2-1	few	TRBD2	CASSRGLAEINEQFF	TGTGCCAGCAGTCGCGGGCTAGCGGAAATTAATGAGCAGTTCTTC
TRBV10-2	13	TRBJ1-3	.	.	CASSEQSRSTIYF	TGCGCCAGCAGTGAACAGTCCCGAAGCACCATATATTTT
TRBV20-1	15	TRBJ1-2	many	.	CSARDFPAGNYGYTF	TGCAGTGCTAGAGATTTCCCAGCAGGGAATTATGGCTACACCTTC
TRBV13	18	TRBJ2-2	many	TRBD2	CASSPRGLAGSNTGELFF	TGTGCCAGCAGCCCCAGGGGACTAGCGGGATCGAACACCGGGGAGCTGTTTTTT
TRBV11-2	14	TRBJ2-7	few	.	CASSLEPVNYEQYF	TGTGCCAGCAGCTTAGAGCCTGTAAATTACGAGCAGTACTTC
TRBV5-1	13	TRBJ2-7	few	.	CASSLGNGDEQYF	TGCGCCAGCAGCTTGGGTAACGGGGACGAGCAGTACTTC
TRBV27	17	TRBJ1-6	.	.	CASTWGTLSSYNSPLHF	TGTGCCAGCACCTGGGGGACCCTAAGCTCCTATAATTCACCCCTCCACTTT
TRBV19	15	TRBJ2-7	many	.	CASSPRDLRSYEQYF	TGTGCCAGTAGCCCCCGGGACCTTCGCAGCTACGAGCAGTACTTC
TRBV6-2/TRBV6-3	14	TRBJ2-1	many	TRBD2	CASTGGPHYNEQFF	TGTGCCAGTACGGGGGGTCCTCACTACAATGAGCAGTTCTTC
TRBV27	12	TRBJ2-1	few	.	CASSLKANEQFF	TGTGCCAGCAGTTTAAAGGCGAATGAGCAGTTCTTC
TRBV9	14	TRBJ1-1	.	TRBD1	CASSVGQGGTEAFF	TGTGCCAGCAGCGTAGGACAGGGAGGGACTGAAGCTTTCTTT
TRBV5-4	17	TRBJ2-1	.	.	CASSQGRGELSYNEQFF	TGTGCCAGCAGCCAGGGCAGGGGGGAGCTCTCCTACAATGAGCAGTTCTTC
TRBV10-3	13	TRBJ2-1	.	.	CAISEGSYNEQFF	TGTGCCATCAGTGAGGGGTCCTACAATGAGCAGTTCTTC
TRBV12-3/TRBV12-4	13	TRBJ2-7	.	TRBD1	CASRPPGQDEQYF	TGTGCCAGCAGGCCTCCGGGACAGGACGAGCAGTACTTC
TRBV28	15	TRBJ1-5	many	TRBD1	CASSNRDRGHQPQHF	TGTGCCAGCAGCAATAGGGACAGGGGCCATCAGCCCCAGCATTTT
TRBV6-1	15	TRBJ1-3	few	.	CASSRQKSSGNTIYF	TGTGCCAGCAGTCGACAGAAGAGCTCTGGAAACACCATATATTTT
TRBV9	16	TRBJ2-2	few	.	CASSVDVGRNTGELFF	TGTGCCAGCAGCGTAGATGTAGGTCGGAACACCGGGGAGCTGTTTTTT
TRBV2	16	TRBJ2-7	many	TRBD2	CASSGRGLAGVHEQYF	TGTGCCAGCAGTGGTCGGGGACTAGCGGGAGTCCACGAGCAGTACTTC
TRBV10-3	15	TRBJ2-7	many	.	CAISEGQPVLYEQYF	TGTGCCATCAGTGAAGGACAGCCTGTCCTCTACGAGCAGTACTTC